One sample yielded the 20 T cell receptor beta chains listed below, sequenced in a study of identical twins. TCRdb processed the 5' RACE reads anew with MiXCR; each CDR3 protein has one entry. The sample includes about 890,000 distinct CDR3 sequences, roughly 12% of them seen just once. These same records also appear under a second study, on yellow fever vaccine responses in identical twins.

Sequences were obtained from PBMCs. The receptors were gathered from a woman between 18 and 30 years old in good health.

This clonotype was counted ten times or more. The chain joins TRBV12-3 or TRBV12-4 to TRBJ2-7; D may match TRBD1 or TRBD2 (6 bases each). The CDR3 extends over 14 amino acids. Trimming shortened V by 5 bases and J by 2 bases, and 13 bases separated the two germline ends. This chain's CDR3 is CASSAGGSAYEQYF. CDR3 bases: TGTGCCAGCAGTGCCGGGGGCTCCGCCTACGAGCAGTACTTC.

This rearrangement joins TRBV13 to TRBJ1-4; weak D call: TRBD1 (6 bases). Deletions cut 5 bases from V and 5 bases from J, with 12 bases between. This CDR3 has 14 amino acids. Germline CDR1 and CDR2: PRHDT and FYEKMQ (reference sequence). CDR3 sequence (DNA): TGTGCCAGCAGCCGACAGGCAGGGAATGAAAAACTGTTTTTT. The encoded protein is CASSRQAGNEKLFF.

The chain joins TRBV2 to TRBJ2-7; 7 bases align to TRBD1. CDR1 and CDR2 (germline): SNHLY, FYNNEI. The CDR3 has 13 residues. The junction had 6 bases not matched to a gene; V was cut back by 5 bases and J by 5 bases. CDR3 coding DNA: TGTGCCAGCAGTTCCCAGGGGGTAAACGAGCAGTACTTC. The encoded protein is CASSSQGVNEQYF. The whole variable domain, remainder taken from reference TRBV2 and TRBJ2-7, is EPEVTQTPSHQVTQMGQEVILRCVPISNHLYFYWYRQILGQKVEFLVSFYNNEISEKSEIFDDQFSVERPDGSNFTLKIRSTKLEDSAMYFCASSSQGVNEQYFGPGTRLTVT.

The chain uses TRBV20-1 and TRBJ2-3; D possibly corresponds to TRBD1 (5 bases). CDR3 size: 14 residues. V dropped 7 bases and J dropped 1 base, with 15 bases sitting between them. Germline V gene data show CDR1 as DFQATT and CDR2 as SNEGSKA (reference sequence). The CDR3 spells CSGRAGWGTDTQYF. Written as DNA, the CDR3 is TGCAGTGGCAGGGCCGGATGGGGCACAGATACGCAGTATTTT.

The chain joins TRBV5-5 to TRBJ1-3, with 9 bases matching TRBD1. Per the germline V gene, CDR1 is SGHKS and CDR2 is YYEKEE (reference sequence). This CDR3 region has 15 residues. Losses at the gene ends were 4 bases for V and 4 bases for J; bases not matched to a gene: 6. CDR3: CASSPTGGLGNTIYF. The CDR3 bases are TGTGCCAGCAGCCCTACAGGGGGCTTAGGAAACACCATATATTTT.

CDR3 protein: CASSLYEGVGDTQYF. In DNA form, the CDR3 reads TGTGCCAGCAGCCTGTACGAGGGAGTAGGGGATACGCAGTATTTT. This chain uses TRBV9 with TRBJ2-3, with D possibly TRBD2 on 5 matching bases. V was pared by 4 bases and J by 6 bases, with 18 bases between. Germline V gene data show CDR1 as SGDLS and CDR2 as YYNGEE. The CDR3 runs 15 residues.

J is TRBJ2-1 and V is TRBV2, with 14 bases fitting TRBD2. Germline trimming cut 0 bases from V and 6 bases from J; bases unmatched to any gene: 13. CDR3 length: 20 residues. CDR1 is SNHLY, CDR2 FYNNEI, per germline. The CDR3 loop reads CASSEAPRLAGGPVLNEQFF. CDR3 DNA: TGTGCCAGCAGTGAAGCGCCTAGACTAGCGGGAGGGCCGGTTCTCAATGAGCAGTTCTTC.

This clonotype came up a few times. The rearrangement links TRBV5-1 to TRBJ2-2, with D hard to call. V lost 0 bases and J 6 bases, leaving 9 bases between the germline ends. This CDR3 comprises 14 residues. Germline V gene data show CDR1 as SGHRS and CDR2 as YFSETQ. The CDR3 is CASSLEIRAGELFF. The CDR3 DNA sequence: TGCGCCAGCAGCTTGGAGATAAGAGCCGGGGAGCTGTTTTTT. Complete variable domain (other parts from reference TRBV5-1 and TRBJ2-2): KAGVTQTPRYLIKTRGQQVTLSCSPISGHRSVSWYQQTPGQGLQFLFEYFSETQRNKGNFPGRFSGRQFSNSRSEMNVSTLELGDSALYLCASSLEIRAGELFFGEGSRLTVL.

The gene calls are TRBV20-1 and TRBJ2-5; TRBD2 agrees at 8 bases. The ends lost 4 bases at V and 1 base at J; junction bases unmatched: 8. The germline gives CDR1 DFQATT, CDR2 SNEGSKA (reference sequence). The CDR3 contains 15 residues. As DNA, the CDR3 is TGCAGTGCTATTCCTTTGGGACTAGTCCAAGAGACCCAGTACTTC. It codes for CSAIPLGLVQETQYF.

In this sample, this clonotype turned up a few times. The rearrangement joins TRBV5-1 to TRBJ2-5, with D unclear. This CDR3 spans 14 amino acids. The germline CDR1 and CDR2 sequences are SGHRS and YFSETQ. Between the trimmed V and J ends, which lost 0 bases and 4 bases, there was a span of 10 bases. The CDR3 DNA reads as TGCGCCAGCAGCTTGGAGGGTAGCCGAGAGACCCAGTACTTC. Its translation is CASSLEGSRETQYF.

The chain carries TRBV27 and TRBJ2-3, with a weak D call TRBD2 (6 bases). From germline, CDR1 is MNHEY and CDR2 SMNVEV (reference sequence). Trimming pared 5 bases from V and 1 base from J, leaving 16 bases between. This CDR3 spans 16 amino acids. The CDR3 region is CASSPRLVGGTDTQYF. For the CDR3, the DNA is TGTGCCAGCAGTCCCCGACTAGTCGGCGGCACAGATACGCAGTATTTT.

This clonotype was recorded a few times. The rearrangement joins TRBV29-1 to TRBJ2-1, with 14 bases fitting TRBD2. V lost 6 bases and J lost 1; bases outside the gene matches: 8. Germline values: CDR1 SQVTM, CDR2 ANQGSEA. The CDR3 covers 17 residues. This CDR3 reads CSVSGTSGSSSYNEQFF. In DNA form, the CDR3 reads TGCAGCGTCTCCGGGACTAGCGGGAGTAGTTCCTACAATGAGCAGTTCTTC.

This clonotype has a count of ten or more. The DNA of the CDR3 is TGTGCCAGCAGCCAAGAAGGGACGGGGATCTATGGCTACACCTTC. This translates into CASSQEGTGIYGYTF. V usage is TRBV3-1 and J usage is TRBJ1-2; D may be TRBD1 (5 bases). The V gene lost 0 bases and the J gene lost 4 bases, with 12 bases spanning the gap. This CDR3 has 15 amino acids. Germline-derived CDR1 and CDR2 are LGHDT and YNNKEL (reference sequence).

The V gene is TRBV2, the J gene TRBJ2-1, with 8 bases matching TRBD2. Germline loops: CDR1 SNHLY, CDR2 FYNNEI. Trimming at V came to 4 bases and at J to 0 bases, leaving 8 bases not matched to a gene. There are 17 residues in the CDR3. As DNA, the CDR3 is TGTGCCAGCAGTGGGCGACTAGCGTTAAGCTCCTACAATGAGCAGTTCTTC. It specifies CASSGRLALSSYNEQFF. The whole variable domain, filled in from reference TRBV2 and TRBJ2-1, reads EPEVTQTPSHQVTQMGQEVILRCVPISNHLYFYWYRQILGQKVEFLVSFYNNEISEKSEIFDDQFSVERPDGSNFTLKIRSTKLEDSAMYFCASSGRLALSSYNEQFFGPGTRLTVL.

The V and J genes are TRBV20-1 and TRBJ2-1, with D possibly matching TRBD2 (5 bases). V shed 1 base and J shed 4 bases, with 17 bases lying between them. CDR3 length: 16 amino acids. CDR1 and CDR2 (germline): DFQATT, SNEGSKA (reference sequence). CDR3 nucleotide sequence: TGCAGTGCTAGAGTGCGATCTAGCCCAACATACAATGAGCAGTTCTTC. Translating it yields CSARVRSSPTYNEQFF.

The V and J genes are TRBV19 and TRBJ2-5, with D hard to call. CDR3 length: 12 residues. With 6 bases removed from V and 3 bases from J, the gap between germline ends came to 8 bases. The germline gives CDR1 LNHDA, CDR2 SQIVND (reference sequence). The CDR3 nucleotides are TGTGCCAGTAGCCACCGGGAAGAGACCCAGTACTTC. Its protein product is CASSHREETQYF.

At least ten counts were recorded for this clonotype. The chain links TRBV7-3 to TRBJ2-7; 8 bases match TRBD2. From germline, CDR1 is SGHTA and CDR2 FQGTGA. The V gene end was trimmed by 5 bases and the J gene end by 2 bases; junction bases not matched to a gene: 8. The length of the CDR3 is 15 residues. The CDR3 nucleotides are TGTGCCAGCAGCCTAGCCGGCGGGGGGACCTACGAGCAGTACTTC. Translated, it gives CASSLAGGGTYEQYF.

The gene calls are TRBV20-1 and TRBJ1-3; TRBD1 might be the D (6 bases). V gave up 6 bases and J gave up 0 bases, with 12 bases separating them. Germline V lookup: CDR1 DFQATT, CDR2 SNEGSKA (reference sequence). The CDR3 length is 14 residues. CDR3 nucleotides: TGCAGTGCCCATCGACAGGACTCTGGAAACACCATATATTTT. Amino acids: CSAHRQDSGNTIYF.

This clonotype was detected only a few times. CDR3 coding DNA: TGTGCCAGCCGTAGCGGGGGACCGCCCACAGATACGCAGTATTTT. Its translation: CASRSGGPPTDTQYF. The V call is TRBV27, the J call TRBJ2-3, with 9 bases lining up with TRBD2. Germline V gene data show CDR1 as MNHEY and CDR2 as SMNVEV (reference sequence). V trimming: 8 bases; J trimming: 2 bases; junction bases outside the gene matches: 8. This CDR3 region has 15 residues.

This clonotype was detected a few times. This rearrangement joins TRBV7-2 to TRBJ2-1, with D maybe TRBD2 (6 bases). Germline CDR1 reads SGHTA; CDR2 reads FQGNSA. Trimming shortened V by 1 base and J by 15 bases, and 10 bases separated the two germline ends. CDR3 size: 11 residues. The DNA of the CDR3 is TGTGCCAGCAGCTTAGAGGGGAGGCGGTTCTTC. It yields the protein CASSLEGRRFF.